This passage covers 4 T cell receptor beta chains from one sample sequenced in a study of PD-1 blockade in classical Hodgkin lymphoma. The data were produced by immunoSEQ multiplex PCR, yet TCRdb's version contains in-frame clones alone and is incomplete. The sample shows more than 15,000 clones, 75% to 90% of them seen only once. Sample time point: newly diagnosed, previously untreated cHL patient sample. Sequencing was carried out using peripheral blood mononuclear cells (PBMCs). These receptors all stem from a human donor with classical Hodgkin lymphoma.

The chain carries TRBV5-1 and TRBJ2-7; 9 nucleotides match TRBD2. V lost 4 bases to trimming and J lost 0 bases; unmatched junction nucleotides: 5. The V gene's germline CDR1 is SGHRS and CDR2 YFSETQ. This CDR3 contains 15 residues. CDR3 amino acids: CASSLLSGSSYEQYF. Here the CDR3 DNA reads TGCGCCAGCAGCCTACTTAGCGGGAGCTCCTACGAGCAGTACTTC.

Here the CDR3 DNA reads TGCGCCAGCAGCTTGACCCGGGTAAGGACCGGGGAGCTGTTTTTT. Amino acid sequence: CASSLTRVRTGELFF. The V call is TRBV5-1, the J call TRBJ2-2; the D is unclear. Germline V CDR1 and CDR2: SGHRS, YFSETQ. The CDR3 runs 15 residues. V lost 1 base, J lost 5 bases, and 12 bases lay in between.

The count of this clone is one. CDR3 protein: CSAVQGVGGYTF. The CDR3 coding sequence is TGCAGCGCAGTACAGGGGGTAGGAGGCTACACCTTC. This chain joins TRBV29-1 and TRBJ1-2, with 8 bases matching TRBD1. Trimming at V came to 7 bases and at J to 8 bases, leaving 9 bases not matched to a gene. This CDR3 is built from 12 residues. The V gene's germline CDR1 is SQVTM and CDR2 ANQGSEA.

To note about this clone: The same CDR3 also results from other DNA sequences found in this sample. The chain combines TRBV7-3 with TRBJ2-5; weak D call: TRBD1 (5 bases). The V end lost 5 bases, the J end lost 4 bases, and 11 bases lay between the germline ends. This CDR3 has 13 residues. Germline CDR1 SGHTA, CDR2 FQGTGA. The CDR3 is CASSRDRGETQYF. CDR3 in DNA: TGTGCCAGCAGCCGTGATAGGGGAGAGACCCAGTACTTC.